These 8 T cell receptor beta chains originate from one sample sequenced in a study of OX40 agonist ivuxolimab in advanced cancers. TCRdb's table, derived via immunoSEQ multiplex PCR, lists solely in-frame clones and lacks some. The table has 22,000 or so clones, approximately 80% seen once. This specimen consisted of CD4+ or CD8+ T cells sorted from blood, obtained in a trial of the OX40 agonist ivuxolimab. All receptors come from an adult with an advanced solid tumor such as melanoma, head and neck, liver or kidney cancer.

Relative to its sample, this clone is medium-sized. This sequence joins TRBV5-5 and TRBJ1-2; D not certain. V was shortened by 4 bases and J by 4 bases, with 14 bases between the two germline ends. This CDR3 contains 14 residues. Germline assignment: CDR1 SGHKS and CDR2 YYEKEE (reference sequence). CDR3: CASSAGFLPYGYTF. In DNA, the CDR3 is TGTGCCAGCAGCGCCGGGTTCCTCCCCTATGGCTACACCTTC.

The CDR3, as DNA: TGTGCCAGCAGCCCCCGACAGGGGTTCCCCTACGAGCAGTACTTC. Its translation: CASSPRQGFPYEQYF. The chain links TRBV28 to TRBJ2-7; 8 bases align to TRBD1. The germline CDR1 and CDR2 sequences are MDHEN and SYDVKM. CDR3 length: 15 amino acids. J was trimmed by 2 bases and V by 6 bases; bases with no gene match: 9.

This chain's CDR3 is CASSAPIRENTGELFF. CDR3 bases: TGTGCCAGCAGCGCCCCCATCCGGGAAAACACCGGGGAGCTGTTTTTT. V and J are TRBV9 and TRBJ2-2; D possibly corresponds to TRBD2 (5 bases). Per the germline V gene, CDR1 is SGDLS and CDR2 is YYNGEE. With 3 bases removed from V and 2 bases from J, the gap between germline ends came to 14 bases. The CDR3 totals 16 residues.

In nucleotides, the CDR3 is TGTGCCAGCAGCACCCGGGACACCCCATCCTACGAGCAGTACTTC. It is translated as CASSTRDTPSYEQYF. V and J are TRBV5-6 and TRBJ2-7; the D gene is possibly TRBD1 (6 bases). V shed 4 bases and J shed 1 base, with 15 bases lying between them. The CDR3 totals 15 residues. Germline assignment: CDR1 SGHDT and CDR2 YYEEEE.

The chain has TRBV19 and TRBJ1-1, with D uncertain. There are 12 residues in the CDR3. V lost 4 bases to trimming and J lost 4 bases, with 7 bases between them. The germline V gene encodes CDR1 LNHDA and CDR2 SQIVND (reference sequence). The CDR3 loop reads CASSTGTTEAFF. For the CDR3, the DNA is TGTGCCAGTAGTACCGGAACCACTGAAGCTTTCTTT.

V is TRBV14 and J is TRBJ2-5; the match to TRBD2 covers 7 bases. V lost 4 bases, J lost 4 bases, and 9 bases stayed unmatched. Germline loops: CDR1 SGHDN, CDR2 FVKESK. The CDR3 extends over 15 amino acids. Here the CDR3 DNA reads TGTGCCAGCAGCCCCAATCGGGAGGATCCAGAGACCCAGTACTTC. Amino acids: CASSPNREDPETQYF.

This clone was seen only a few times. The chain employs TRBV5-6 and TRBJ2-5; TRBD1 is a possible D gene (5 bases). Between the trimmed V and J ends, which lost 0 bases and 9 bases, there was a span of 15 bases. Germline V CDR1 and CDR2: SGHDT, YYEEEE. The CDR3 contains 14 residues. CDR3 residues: CASSLAAGRKAQYF. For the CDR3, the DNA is TGTGCCAGCAGCTTGGCTGCAGGGCGTAAGGCCCAGTACTTC.

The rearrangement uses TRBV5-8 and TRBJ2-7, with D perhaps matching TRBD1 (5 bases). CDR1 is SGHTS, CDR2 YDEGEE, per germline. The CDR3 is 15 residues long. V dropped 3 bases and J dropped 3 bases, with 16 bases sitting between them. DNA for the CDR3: TGTGCCAGCAGCTCCGGACCAGGGAAGAGCTACGAGCAGTACTTC. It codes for CASSSGPGKSYEQYF.